The 14 T cell receptor beta chains below were found in one sample sequenced in a study of Graves' ophthalmopathy and Graves' hyperthyroidism listed by TCRdb under 2018. The sequencer listed for this sample is Illumina HiSeq 2000. For repertoire sequencing, the TCR beta CDR3 regions were amplified from RNA transcripts. The first round of RT-PCR was done with HTBI primers and the Qiagen OneStep RT-PCR kit, and was followed by a second round of multiplex PCR, then size selection and purification. In-frame beta chains were kept once TCRdb had trimmed the public reads at Q25 with fastp and called clones with MiXCR. Rows are combined by CDR3 protein, so each entry shows the most common genes and DNA. The sample yields about 600,000 distinct CDR3 sequences; less than 45% were counted once. The ten largest clonotypes hold about 4.2% of the sample. Material for sequencing was peripheral blood or thyroid tissue (not recorded which). The receptors come from an adult man with Graves' hyperthyroidism.

On this clonotype itself: An end of the junction does not agree with germline; a read error may underlie this. The rearrangement joins TRBV20-1 to TRBJ2-5; 7 nucleotides align to TRBD2. CDR3 size: 16 residues. Looked up from germline, CDR1 is DFQATT and CDR2 is SNEGSKA (reference sequence). The CDR3 is CRASPDWRGNQETQYF. In nucleotides, the CDR3 is TGCAGAGCTAGCCCTGACTGGCGGGGGAACCAAGAGACCCAGTACTTC.

V gene TRBV20-1 combines with J gene TRBJ1-1; TRBD1 matches at 12 bases. The germline V gene encodes CDR1 DFQATT and CDR2 SNEGSKA (reference sequence). The CDR3 totals 20 residues. Losses at the gene ends were 0 bases for V and 2 bases for J; bases not matched to a gene: 16. CDR3 DNA: TGCAGTGCTAGAGATGCCGAAGGGTTTTCGGGACAGGGGGCAAACACTGAAGCTTTCTTT. Encoded protein: CSARDAEGFSGQGANTEAFF.

This clonotype was picked up many times. The J gene is TRBJ2-2, the V gene TRBV10-2; no clear D. The CDR3 sequence is 14 residues long. Germline V gene lookup returns CDR1 WSHSY and CDR2 SAAADI. Trimming removed 7 bases from V and 2 bases from J, with 11 bases in between. CDR3 DNA sequence: TGCGCCAGCATGAGAGCGCCCAACACCGGGGAGCTGTTTTTT. Translated, it gives CASMRAPNTGELFF.

This clonotype was counted ten times or more. V usage is TRBV29-1 and J usage is TRBJ1-5; D is unresolved. Per germline, CDR1 SQVTM and CDR2 ANQGSEA. The CDR3 is 13 amino acids. The V gene lost 0 bases and the J gene lost 5 bases, with 8 bases spanning the gap. DNA of the CDR3: TGCAGCGTTGAAGAACAACCGGATCAGCCCCAGCATTTT. Its protein is CSVEEQPDQPQHF.

V usage is TRBV7-9 and J usage is TRBJ2-3, with TRBD2 identical over 11 bases. This CDR3 contains 15 residues. The germline V gene encodes CDR1 SEHNR and CDR2 FQNEAQ (reference sequence). The V segment lost 4 bases and the J segment 3 bases; nucleotides outside the gene matches: 3. As DNA, the CDR3 is TGTGCCAGCAGCTCAGGGACTAGCGGAACAGATACGCAGTATTTT. It encodes CASSSGTSGTDTQYF.

This clonotype was detected ten times or more. The chain is built from TRBV6-2 or TRBV6-3 and TRBJ2-7; the D is unclear. The germline gives CDR1 MNHEY, CDR2 SVGEGT. The germline V and J ends were trimmed by 6 bases and 2 bases, with 11 bases remaining between them. The CDR3 length is 13 residues. CDR3: CASRQIAAYEQYF. DNA of the CDR3: TGTGCCAGCAGACAGATCGCAGCCTACGAGCAGTACTTC.

This clonotype was counted many times. The chain has TRBV12-3 or TRBV12-4 and TRBJ1-1; D call uncertain. This CDR3 region has 13 residues. Between the trimmed V and J ends, which lost 6 bases and 3 bases, there was a span of 11 bases. CDR3 coding DNA: TGTGCCAGCAGCCCTGAATGGGACACTGAAGCTTTCTTT. Its translation is CASSPEWDTEAFF.

A remark on this clonotype: The junction differs from germline at one of its ends, possibly a read error. This chain links TRBV6-6 with TRBJ1-1; 8 positions match TRBD1. Germline values: CDR1 MNHNY, CDR2 SVGAGI (reference sequence). This CDR3 comprises 14 residues. CDR3 in DNA: TGTGCCAGCACCATCGACAGGGGAGGAACTGAGGCTTTCTTT. Protein sequence: CASTIDRGGTEAFF.

As concerns this clonotype: Given a much more abundant clone one base away, this may be a read error. The V and J genes are TRBV20-1 and TRBJ1-4, with TRBD1 matching over 10 bases. The V and J ends lost 0 bases and 4 bases, in that order; junction bases with no gene match: 11. Looked up from germline, CDR1 is DFQATT and CDR2 is SNEGSKA (reference sequence). The CDR3 has 18 residues. This CDR3 reads CSARDLPGQGLSNEKLFF. The CDR3 region has the DNA TGCAGTGCTAGAGATCTCCCGGGACAGGGGCTTAGTAATGAAAAACTGTTTTTT.

This clonotype was counted at least ten times. This chain joins TRBV14 and TRBJ1-1; D not resolved. CDR3 length equals 15 residues. CDR1 and CDR2 from the germline V gene are SGHDN and FVKESK. Deletions cut 1 base from V and 5 bases from J, with 14 bases between. CDR3 sequence: CASSQVGRMGTEAFF. The CDR3 DNA is TGTGCCAGCAGCCAAGTGGGCAGGATGGGGACTGAAGCTTTCTTT.

This clonotype appeared a few times. V is TRBV10-3 and J is TRBJ1-1; perhaps TRBD1 as D (5 bases). Trimming took off 0 bases at V and 11 bases at J, with 10 bases between the two ends. This CDR3 spans 12 amino acids. The germline CDR1 and CDR2 sequences are ENHRY and SYGVKD. The CDR3 DNA is TGTGCCATCAGTGAGTCTGGGCCAGGGGCTTTCTTT. It yields the protein CAISESGPGAFF.

This clonotype was counted at least ten times. The chain uses TRBV29-1 and TRBJ1-1, with no clear D. Germline V gene sequence: CDR1 SQVTM, CDR2 ANQGSEA. This CDR3 is 13 amino acids long. V gave up 3 bases and J gave up 0 bases, with 8 bases separating them. The CDR3 spells CSVEGRMNTEAFF. CDR3 DNA: TGCAGCGTTGAGGGCCGGATGAACACTGAAGCTTTCTTT.

This clonotype was detected many times. The chain has TRBV7-2 and TRBJ1-6; D perhaps matches TRBD1 (6 bases). The CDR3 has 15 residues. From germline, CDR1 is SGHTA and CDR2 FQGNSA. Trimming removed 5 bases at V and 4 bases at J, with 12 bases between. CDR3 sequence (DNA): TGTGCCAGCAGCCTAGACAGGAATTATAATTCACCCCTCCACTTT. It is translated as CASSLDRNYNSPLHF.

This clonotype was recorded a few times. This rearrangement joins TRBV24-1 to TRBJ2-7, with D maybe TRBD1 (6 bases). In germline, CDR1 is KGHDR, CDR2 SFDVKD. The CDR3 loop spans 13 amino acids. V shed 4 bases and J shed 3 bases, with 9 bases lying between them. CDR3 in DNA: TGTGCCACCAGTGAATTGGACAGCTACGAGCAGTACTTC. It specifies CATSELDSYEQYF.